Shown below are 28 T cell receptor beta chains from a single sample sequenced in a study of immune heterogeneity within non-small cell lung tumors. It was with 32 V and 13 J primers that multiplex PCR amplified TCR beta CDR3. TCRdb re-called the multiplex PCR reads through MiXCR, storing one row per CDR3 protein. This sample yields several thousand distinct CDR3 sequences, of which approximately 40% are seen a single time; approximately 15% belongs to the top ten. The template consisted of bulk tumor genomic DNA, with 600 ng used per sample. Doctors removed several biopsies from each primary tumor during surgery, keeping them far apart. Patients with untreated, newly diagnosed non-small cell lung cancer underwent curative surgery. Sequencing was done on a sample of lung tumor tissue. These receptors were taken from a man in his 70s with non-small cell lung cancer.

This clonotype was recorded only once. V is TRBV25-1 and J is TRBJ2-1; TRBD1 aligns across 7 bases. This CDR3 comprises 15 residues. After removal of 1 base from V and 5 bases from J, the junction contained 5 bases not matched to a gene. Germline V gives CDR1 MGHDK, CDR2 SYGVNS. DNA of the CDR3: TGTGCCAGCAGTGAATTACGGACAGGTAACAATGAGCAGTTCTTC. As protein: CASSELRTGNNEQFF. Drawing the rest from reference TRBV25-1 and TRBJ2-1, the complete variable domain is EADIYQTPRYLVIGTGKKITLECSQTMGHDKMYWYQQDPGMELHLIHYSYGVNSTEKGDLSSESTVSRIRTEHFPLTLESARPSHTSQYLCASSELRTGNNEQFFGPGTRLTVL.

This clonotype was seen a handful of times. This rearrangement joins TRBV30 to TRBJ2-3; 7 bases are shared with TRBD2. J gave up 3 bases and V 2 bases, and 5 bases lay outside the gene matches. Germline values: CDR1 GTSNPN, CDR2 SVGIG (reference sequence). The CDR3 spans 14 residues. In DNA, the CDR3 is TGTGCCTGGAGTTTAGGACTAGAAACAGATACGCAGTATTTT. Its protein product is CAWSLGLETDTQYF.

This clonotype was counted only a few times. CDR3: CASSPSSSGISEQYF. The CDR3 DNA reads as TGTGCCAGCAGTCCTAGCTCTAGCGGGATAAGCGAGCAGTACTTC. The rearrangement links TRBV27 to TRBJ2-7; 9 nucleotides agree with TRBD2. There are 15 residues in the CDR3. Germline V gene sequence: CDR1 MNHEY, CDR2 SMNVEV (reference sequence). With 5 bases clipped from V and 6 bases from J, the junction kept 11 bases outside the gene matches.

The chain combines TRBV20-1 with TRBJ2-4; unclear D gene. Germline CDR1 DFQATT, CDR2 SNEGSKA (reference sequence). This CDR3 is built from 15 residues. V lost 3 bases to trimming and J lost 0 bases, with 12 bases between them. This CDR3 reads CSASPPDLAKNIQYF. CDR3 sequence (DNA): TGCAGTGCTAGCCCCCCAGACCTAGCCAAAAACATTCAGTACTTC.

Only one count was recorded for this clonotype. The gene calls are TRBV10-2 and TRBJ1-1; weak D call: TRBD1 (5 bases). Germline CDR1 WSHSY, CDR2 SAAADI. The germline V and J ends were trimmed by 6 bases and 0 bases, with 20 bases remaining between them. This CDR3 is 17 amino acids long. In DNA form, the CDR3 reads TGCGCCAGCAGGGGGCCAACAAGGGGCCCCATGAACACTGAAGCTTTCTTT. This sequence encodes CASRGPTRGPMNTEAFF.

V gene TRBV27 combines with J gene TRBJ2-5; 8 bases fit TRBD2. This CDR3 is built from 14 residues. Trimming removed 8 bases from V and 5 bases from J; junction bases left unmatched: 10. CDR1 is MNHEY, CDR2 SMNVEV, per germline (reference sequence). CDR3 DNA: TGTGCCAGCGAGGAGCGGGAGTTCGATGAGACCCAGTACTTC. Translated, it gives CASEEREFDETQYF.

In its sample, this clonotype was seen a few times. This chain links TRBV7-2 with TRBJ2-7; the match to TRBD2 covers 13 bases. V lost 4 bases to trimming and J lost 5 bases; unmatched junction nucleotides: 2. This CDR3 region has 14 residues. Per germline, CDR1 SGHTA and CDR2 FQGNSA. CDR3 DNA: TGTGCCAGCAGCTCAACTAGCGGGAGGGACGAGCAGTACTTC. Translating it yields CASSSTSGRDEQYF.

CDR3 amino acids: CASSLWKLMGAETQYF. CDR3 in DNA: TGTGCCAGCAGCTTATGGAAGCTGATGGGGGCAGAGACCCAGTACTTC. V is TRBV7-2 and J is TRBJ2-5, with a possible D match to TRBD1 (6 bases). This CDR3 has 16 amino acids. Deletions cut 2 bases from V and 4 bases from J, with 17 bases between. Germline CDR1 and CDR2: SGHTA and FQGNSA.

The chain uses TRBV7-9 and TRBJ1-4, with 7 bases aligning to TRBD1. Losses at the gene ends were 5 bases for V and 8 bases for J; bases not matched to a gene: 8. CDR1 and CDR2 (germline): SEHNR, FQNEAQ (reference sequence). This CDR3 comprises 14 residues. Here the CDR3 DNA reads TGTGCCAGCAGCACCAGACAGGGCGGGGAAAAACTGTTTTTT. This encodes CASSTRQGGEKLFF.

The table lists this clonotype with a few counts. The V gene is TRBV20-1, the J gene TRBJ2-1, with 8 bases fitting TRBD2. This CDR3 has 15 amino acids. CDR1 and CDR2 from the germline V gene are DFQATT and SNEGSKA (reference sequence). Trimming removed 3 bases from V and 3 bases from J; junction bases left unmatched: 7. Here the CDR3 reads CSARRVSGGYNEQFF. The CDR3 DNA follows: TGCAGTGCTAGGAGAGTGAGCGGGGGCTACAATGAGCAGTTCTTC.

In its sample, this clonotype ranks as large. As DNA, the CDR3 is TGTGCCTGGAGAGGAGAGACCGGGGAGCTGTTTTTT. Residues: CAWRGETGELFF. The chain employs TRBV30 and TRBJ2-2; no reliable D call. The germline CDR1 and CDR2 sequences are GTSNPN and SVGIG (reference sequence). Trimming shortened V by 3 bases and J by 5 bases, and 7 bases separated the two germline ends. This CDR3 has 12 residues.

The chain is built from TRBV29-1 and TRBJ1-3; D not resolved. V was trimmed by 4 bases and J by 3 bases, leaving 10 bases between them. CDR3 length equals 13 residues. Germline assignment: CDR1 SQVTM and CDR2 ANQGSEA. The CDR3 coding sequence is TGCAGCGTTGCGCGGGGTAATGGAAACACCATATATTTT. Its translation is CSVARGNGNTIYF.

This chain uses TRBV10-1 with TRBJ1-1; unclear D gene. The CDR3 has 13 residues. V was trimmed by 5 bases and J by 5 bases, leaving 12 bases between them. Germline lookup yields CDR1 WNHNN and CDR2 SYGVQD (reference sequence). The CDR3 DNA reads as TGCGCCAGCAGTACCAAACGAGGGACTGAAGCTTTCTTT. Its translation: CASSTKRGTEAFF.

The genes are TRBV30 and TRBJ1-2; 7 bases are shared with TRBD1. Germline lookup yields CDR1 GTSNPN and CDR2 SVGIG (reference sequence). This CDR3 region has 13 residues. V lost 4 bases and J lost 6; bases outside the gene matches: 8. This CDR3 is CAWTLTGYDGYTF. CDR3 sequence (DNA): TGTGCCTGGACCTTGACAGGGTACGATGGCTACACCTTC.

CDR3 bases: TGCGCCAGCAGCCCCCCTACGAGCACCCACGAGCAGTACTTC. As protein: CASSPPTSTHEQYF. The rearrangement uses TRBV4-1 and TRBJ2-7; D is undetermined. The CDR3 is 14 amino acids. The germline gives CDR1 MGHRA, CDR2 YSYEKL. Trimming pared 4 bases from V and 5 bases from J, leaving 15 bases between.

By sample fraction, this clonotype is large. This rearrangement joins TRBV19 to TRBJ1-5; D is uncertain. CDR1 LNHDA and CDR2 SQIVND come from the germline V gene (reference sequence). The length of the CDR3 is 16 residues. V shed 2 bases and J shed 7 bases, with 18 bases lying between them. CDR3 in DNA: TGTGCCAGTAGTATAATGGCGGGGATTGTCATCCAGCCCCAGCATTTT. Its translation is CASSIMAGIVIQPQHF. Full variable domain (missing parts from reference TRBV19 and TRBJ1-5): DGGITQSPKYLFRKEGQNVTLSCEQNLNHDAMYWYRQDPGQGLRLIYYSQIVNDFQKGDIAEGYSVSREKKESFPLTVTSAQKNPTAFYLCASSIMAGIVIQPQHFGDGTRLSIL.

The CDR3 nucleotides are TGCAGTGCTCCGCCTCGAGGTATACTAGCACCGTCAGGAACCCAGTACTTC. Encoded protein: CSAPPRGILAPSGTQYF. V gene TRBV20-1 combines with J gene TRBJ2-5; D is perhaps TRBD2 (6 bases). Germline loops: CDR1 DFQATT, CDR2 SNEGSKA (reference sequence). This CDR3 region has 17 residues. V was trimmed by 5 bases and J by 8 bases, leaving 30 bases between them.

V is TRBV3-1 and J is TRBJ1-2, with TRBD1 matching 12 bases. The CDR3 sequence is 16 residues long. V lost 1 base to trimming and J lost 4 bases; unmatched junction nucleotides: 4. Germline V gives CDR1 LGHDT, CDR2 YNNKEL (reference sequence). CDR3 region: CASSQAPGQGAYGYTF. The CDR3 nucleotides are TGTGCCAGCAGCCAAGCCCCGGGACAGGGGGCCTATGGCTACACCTTC.

This clonotype occurred a few times. V is TRBV6-1 and J is TRBJ1-1, with a possible D match to TRBD1 (5 bases). With 0 bases removed from V and 5 bases from J, the gap between germline ends came to 7 bases. This CDR3 region has 13 residues. Germline V gives CDR1 MNHNS, CDR2 SASEGT. In DNA form, the CDR3 reads TGTGCCAGCAGTGAAGCGAGGGGTACTGAAGCTTTCTTT. Translated, it gives CASSEARGTEAFF.

This clonotype was recorded a few times. The chain uses TRBV5-1 and TRBJ1-1; no definite D call. Germline V lookup: CDR1 SGHRS, CDR2 YFSETQ. The CDR3 totals 11 residues. V lost 0 bases to trimming and J lost 5 bases, with 2 bases between them. The CDR3 loop is CASSLDTEAFF. CDR3 DNA sequence: TGCGCCAGCAGCTTGGATACTGAAGCTTTCTTT. The variable domain in full, with the rest retrieved from reference TRBV5-1 and TRBJ1-1, is KAGVTQTPRYLIKTRGQQVTLSCSPISGHRSVSWYQQTPGQGLQFLFEYFSETQRNKGNFPGRFSGRQFSNSRSEMNVSTLELGDSALYLCASSLDTEAFFGQGTRLTVV.

This clonotype showed up just a few times. This chain connects TRBV5-1 to TRBJ1-1; a possible D gene is TRBD1 (5 bases). The germline CDR1 and CDR2 sequences are SGHRS and YFSETQ. There are 13 residues in the CDR3. Between the trimmed V and J ends, which lost 0 bases and 7 bases, there was a span of 10 bases. The CDR3 coding sequence is TGCGCCAGCAGCTTGGGAGGGGCCAATGAAGCTTTCTTT. It specifies CASSLGGANEAFF.

V gene TRBV28 combines with J gene TRBJ1-5; D ambiguous. This CDR3 spans 14 amino acids. V lost 6 bases, J lost 9 bases, and 18 bases lay in between. Per germline, CDR1 MDHEN and CDR2 SYDVKM. The chain's CDR3 is CASRTPGGMGPQHF. The CDR3 DNA is TGTGCCAGCAGAACTCCGGGAGGAATGGGGCCCCAGCATTTT. The entire variable domain, with the rest obtained from reference TRBV28 and TRBJ1-5, is as follows: DVKVTQSSRYLVKRTGEKVFLECVQDMDHENMFWYRQDPGLGLRLIYFSYDVKMKEKGDIPEGYSVSREKKERFSLILESASTNQTSMYLCASRTPGGMGPQHFGDGTRLSIL.

The V gene is TRBV19, the J gene TRBJ1-2, with a possible D match to TRBD1 (5 bases). The CDR3 extends over 13 amino acids. Per germline, CDR1 LNHDA and CDR2 SQIVND (reference sequence). Trimming took off 3 bases at V and 3 bases at J, with 8 bases between the two ends. In nucleotides, the CDR3 is TGTGCCAGTAGTATTGGGGCCCACTATGGCTACACCTTC. Its protein is CASSIGAHYGYTF.

Points on this clonotype: At one of its ends the junction is not consistent with the germline gene, which may arise from a read error. This chain links TRBV27 with TRBJ2-1; tentative D call: TRBD2 (5 bases). The CDR3 runs to 14 residues. Germline V gene data show CDR1 as MNHEY and CDR2 as SMNVEV (reference sequence). For the CDR3, the DNA is TGTGCCAGCAGTCTAGGGAGCTCCTACAATGAGGAGTTCTTC. Protein: CASSLGSSYNEEFF.

In its sample, this clonotype was seen a few times. The chain links TRBV12-3 or TRBV12-4 to TRBJ2-3, with D possibly being TRBD1 or TRBD2 (5 bases each). There are 12 residues in the CDR3. V shed 6 bases and J shed 4 bases, with 8 bases lying between them. The CDR3 coding sequence is TGTGCCAGCAGCCAGGGAGCAGATACGCAGTATTTT. This encodes CASSQGADTQYF.

The chain has TRBV25-1 and TRBJ1-5; 8 nucleotides align to TRBD1. CDR3 length: 13 residues. Germline V gene lookup returns CDR1 MGHDK and CDR2 SYGVNS. With 10 bases clipped from V and 3 bases from J, the junction kept 5 bases outside the gene matches. The CDR3 sequence is CAIRTGYNQPQHF. The DNA of the CDR3 is TGTGCCATCCGGACAGGGTACAATCAGCCCCAGCATTTT. The full variable domain, completed using reference TRBV25-1 and TRBJ1-5, is EADIYQTPRYLVIGTGKKITLECSQTMGHDKMYWYQQDPGMELHLIHYSYGVNSTEKGDLSSESTVSRIRTEHFPLTLESARPSHTSQYLCAIRTGYNQPQHFGDGTRLSIL.

The gene calls are TRBV2 and TRBJ2-7, with 13 bases identical to TRBD2. Germline V gene lookup returns CDR1 SNHLY and CDR2 FYNNEI. V shed 8 bases and J 9 bases; nucleotides not matched to a gene: 13. The CDR3 loop spans 15 amino acids. The CDR3 protein is CASGDGTSGVVTQYF. The CDR3, as DNA: TGTGCCAGCGGCGACGGGACTAGCGGGGTCGTGACGCAGTACTTC.

This clonotype is judged large. This rearrangement joins TRBV27 to TRBJ1-1, with D possibly TRBD1 on 5 matching bases. CDR3 size: 15 residues. V shed 0 bases and J shed 7 bases, with 15 bases lying between them. Germline CDR1 MNHEY, CDR2 SMNVEV (reference sequence). Here the CDR3 DNA reads TGTGCCAGCAGTTTATCGCGGGGCCTTATTAATGAAGCTTTCTTT. Protein product: CASSLSRGLINEAFF.